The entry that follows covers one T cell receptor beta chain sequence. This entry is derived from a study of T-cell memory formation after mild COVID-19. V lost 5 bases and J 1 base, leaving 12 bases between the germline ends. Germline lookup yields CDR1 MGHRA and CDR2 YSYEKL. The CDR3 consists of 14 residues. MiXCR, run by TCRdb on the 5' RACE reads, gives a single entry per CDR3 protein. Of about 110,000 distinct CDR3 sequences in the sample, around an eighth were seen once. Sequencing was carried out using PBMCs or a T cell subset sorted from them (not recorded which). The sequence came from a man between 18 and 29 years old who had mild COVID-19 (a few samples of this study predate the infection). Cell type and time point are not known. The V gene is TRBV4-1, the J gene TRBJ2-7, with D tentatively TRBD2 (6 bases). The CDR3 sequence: CASSTTAGSYEQYV. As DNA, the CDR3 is TGCGCCAGCAGCACTACGGCGGGATCCTACGAGCAGTACGTC.